The entry below describes one T cell receptor (beta chain). The data stem from a study of blood T cell repertoires in COVID-19. Overall study: Samples taken during acute and convalescent COVID-19 were collected in the United States, Italy and Spain. In each case, the material was cDNA or gDNA derived from T cells, B-cell-depleted T cells, or PBMCs.

Assay used: immunoSEQ multiplex PCR; TCRdb lists only in-frame clones, some missing. The sample holds over 150,000 clones, about 80% seen once. From germline, CDR1 is SNHLY and CDR2 FYNNEI. The CDR3 covers 14 residues. V lost 3 bases and J 1 base, leaving 9 bases between the germline ends. Sequenced: peripheral blood. The chain combines TRBV2 with TRBJ1-1; D unclear. This clonotype was sampled from a woman in her fifties or sixties with acute or convalescent COVID-19. The CDR3 protein is CASSDRRRNTEAFF. CDR3 in DNA: TGTGCCAGCAGTGATAGGAGACGGAACACTGAAGCTTTCTTT.